Presented here are 17 T cell receptor beta chains from one specimen sequenced in a study of immune aging and cytomegalovirus after organ transplant. Cells were captured in microwells, and libraries were made with BD Rhapsody targeted mRNA and AbSeq chemistry. One entry per CDR3 protein, called by TCRdb with MiXCR from the single-cell sequencing reads. The sample contains about 21,000 distinct CDR3 sequences, roughly a third of which appear only once. Antigens of these TCRs are unknown. The time point was: five sample-tagged time points from pre-transplant (day -1) to day 368 post-transplant, pooled. Sequencing used CMV peptide-activated CD4+ and CD8+ T cells sorted from blood, obtained at five time points, pooled. This sample's subset: sorted CD8+CD137+ and CD4+CD154+ T cells after less than 15 h CMV IE-1 peptide stimulation. The source of these receptors is a female donor who had a heart transplant and CMV viremia.

This clonotype was seen only once. Relative to the germline gene, one junction end is altered; a read error may explain this. CDR3 protein: CASSVREDRGDTGELLF. As DNA, the CDR3 is TGTGCCAGCAGCGTACGGGAGGACAGGGGTGACACCGGAGAGCTGCTTTTT. This sequence joins TRBV9 and TRBJ2-2, with TRBD1 matching over 9 bases. Germline V gene lookup returns CDR1 SGDLS and CDR2 YYNGEE. This CDR3 comprises 17 residues.

This clonotype occurred once. Given a far larger clone just one base away, this is likely a sequencing read error. The rearrangement links TRBV3-2 to TRBJ2-1. TRBV3-2 is a known pseudogene. The CDR3 has 14 residues. The CDR3 region has the DNA TGTGCCAGCAGCCAAGATCTAGCGTACAGTGAGCAGTTCTTC. This sequence encodes CASSQDLAYSEQFF.

This clonotype was counted at least ten times. The V gene is TRBV12-3 or TRBV12-4, the J gene TRBJ2-2; a possible D gene is TRBD2 (7 bases). V lost 7 bases to trimming and J lost 5 bases, with 17 bases between them. This CDR3 comprises 15 residues. CDR3 amino acids: CASTPGGGWTGELFF. Here the CDR3 DNA reads TGTGCCAGCACCCCGGGGGGCGGGTGGACCGGGGAGCTGTTTTTT.

This clonotype is classed as medium-sized (0.01 to 0.1%). The CDR3 DNA follows: TGTGCCAGCAGTTTGACAGGGGGATATACAGATACGCAGTATTTT. This gives the protein CASSLTGGYTDTQYF. The chain links TRBV12-3 or TRBV12-4 to TRBJ2-3; TRBD1 matches 9 bases. V shed 3 bases and J 3 bases; nucleotides not matched to a gene: 4. The CDR3 has 15 amino acids.

Turning to this clonotype: Its ends do not fully match the called genes, so a read error is possible. The chain is built from TRBV29-1 and TRBJ2-7; D may be TRBD1 or TRBD2 (5 bases each). This CDR3 has 12 residues. Germline V CDR1 and CDR2: SQVTM, ANQGSEA. CDR3 in amino acids: CSVGDASYEQYF. DNA of the CDR3: TGCAGTGTTGGGGACGCCTCCTACGAGCAGTACTTC.

The chain carries TRBV12-3 or TRBV12-4 and TRBJ2-5; D is unresolved. V was shortened by 7 bases and J by 4 bases, with 13 bases between the two germline ends. This CDR3 is built from 13 residues. CDR3 loop: CASTDALRETQYF. The DNA of the CDR3 is TGTGCCAGCACTGACGCCCTCCGAGAGACCCAGTACTTC.

CDR3 sequence (DNA): TGTGCCAGCAGTTTATCCTGGGGAAGTGGAAGCAATCAGCCCCAGCATTTT. Its protein product is CASSLSWGSGSNQPQHF. The rearrangement uses TRBV27 and TRBJ1-5, with D uncertain. Germline loops: CDR1 MNHEY, CDR2 SMNVEV (reference sequence). This CDR3 is 17 amino acids long. V shed 0 bases and J shed 1 base, with 13 bases lying between them.

This clonotype was picked up many times. V is TRBV7-9 and J is TRBJ2-5, with 8 nucleotides matching TRBD2. Germline loops: CDR1 SEHNR, CDR2 FQNEAQ (reference sequence). The CDR3 extends over 15 amino acids. Trimming at V came to 4 bases and at J to 5 bases, leaving 9 bases not matched to a gene. CDR3 in DNA: TGTGCCAGCAGCTCCCGAAAAGAGCGGGGGGAGACCCAGTACTTC. It is translated as CASSSRKERGETQYF.

This clonotype is medium-sized within its sample. V and J are TRBV24-1 and TRBJ2-5; 9 nucleotides agree with TRBD2. The CDR3 totals 15 residues. Per the germline V gene, CDR1 is KGHDR and CDR2 is SFDVKD. The V gene end was trimmed by 3 bases and the J gene end by 3 bases; junction bases not matched to a gene: 4. The CDR3 region is CATSDHRLAEETQYF. In nucleotides, the CDR3 is TGTGCCACCAGTGATCACCGACTAGCGGAAGAGACCCAGTACTTC.

This clonotype was observed at least ten times. The rearrangement links TRBV5-1 to TRBJ2-7; the match to TRBD2 covers 14 bases. Germline V CDR1 and CDR2: SGHRS, YFSETQ. The CDR3 contains 15 residues. J lost 6 bases, V lost 7 bases, and 9 bases had no gene match. CDR3 protein: CASRIGTSGSSEQYF. For the CDR3, the DNA is TGCGCCAGCCGAATAGGGACTAGCGGGAGCTCCGAGCAGTACTTC.

This clonotype has at least ten counts. J is TRBJ2-6 and V is TRBV11-3; D gene uncertain. The CDR3 contains 15 residues. The V end lost 5 bases, the J end lost 0 bases, and 8 bases lay between the germline ends. Looked up from germline, CDR1 is SGHNT and CDR2 is YENEEA. The CDR3 sequence: CASSVRSSGANVLTF. The DNA of the CDR3 is TGTGCCAGCAGCGTACGGTCCTCTGGGGCCAACGTCCTGACTTTC.

The chain joins TRBV12-3 or TRBV12-4 to TRBJ1-3; the D gene is possibly TRBD1 (6 bases). The CDR3 is made up of 15 amino acids. V shed 5 bases and J shed 5 bases, with 16 bases lying between them. The CDR3 region is CASSPGQNLRNTIYF. The DNA of the CDR3 is TGTGCCAGCAGTCCCGGACAGAACCTAAGAAACACCATATATTTT.

This clonotype was seen only once. This clone may be a read error of a much larger clone one base away. The CDR3 region has the DNA TGCGCCAGCAGCTCGGGTGCAGGGGGCGGCATTCAGTACTTC. It codes for CASSSGAGGGIQYF. The chain couples TRBV5-1 to TRBJ2-4, with 8 positions matching TRBD1. With 3 bases clipped from V and 9 bases from J, the junction kept 8 bases outside the gene matches. Germline V lookup: CDR1 SGHRS, CDR2 YFSETQ. This CDR3 region has 14 residues.

J is TRBJ2-5 and V is TRBV7-7; D is ambiguous. The CDR3 covers 10 residues. The V and J ends lost 10 bases and 1 base respectively, with 4 bases between them. In germline, CDR1 is SSHAT, CDR2 FNYEAQ (reference sequence). The CDR3 region is CAIGQETQYF. CDR3 in DNA: TGTGCCATCGGCCAAGAGACCCAGTACTTC.

Ten or more counts support this clonotype. The CDR3 reads CASSEVGGRGGYTF. The CDR3 region has the DNA TGTGCCAGCAGTGAAGTAGGAGGGAGGGGTGGCTACACCTTC. The V and J genes are TRBV6-1 and TRBJ1-2; perhaps TRBD1 as D (5 bases). Trimming took 1 base from V and 7 from J, leaving 13 bases between them. The CDR3 contains 14 residues. Germline V gives CDR1 MNHNS, CDR2 SASEGT.

The V and J genes are TRBV20-1 and TRBJ2-1; D unclear. Trimming stripped 1 base from V and 16 bases from J, with 14 bases between. The length of the CDR3 is 11 residues. The V gene's germline CDR1 is DFQATT and CDR2 SNEGSKA (reference sequence). The CDR3 DNA sequence: TGCAGTGCTAGAGTACAGCGCCTAGTCTTCTTC. As protein: CSARVQRLVFF.

As for this clonotype: In this CDR3 the conserved last residue, phenylalanine or tryptophan, is missing, so a read error is likely. The chain uses TRBV27 and TRBJ2-5; 16 nucleotides agree with TRBD2. The CDR3 covers 17 residues. From germline, CDR1 is MNHEY and CDR2 SMNVEV (reference sequence). The CDR3 spells CASSLGTSGRGQETQYS. CDR3 in DNA: TGCGCCAGCAGTTTGGGGACTAGCGGGAGGGGCCAAGAGACCCAGTACTCC.